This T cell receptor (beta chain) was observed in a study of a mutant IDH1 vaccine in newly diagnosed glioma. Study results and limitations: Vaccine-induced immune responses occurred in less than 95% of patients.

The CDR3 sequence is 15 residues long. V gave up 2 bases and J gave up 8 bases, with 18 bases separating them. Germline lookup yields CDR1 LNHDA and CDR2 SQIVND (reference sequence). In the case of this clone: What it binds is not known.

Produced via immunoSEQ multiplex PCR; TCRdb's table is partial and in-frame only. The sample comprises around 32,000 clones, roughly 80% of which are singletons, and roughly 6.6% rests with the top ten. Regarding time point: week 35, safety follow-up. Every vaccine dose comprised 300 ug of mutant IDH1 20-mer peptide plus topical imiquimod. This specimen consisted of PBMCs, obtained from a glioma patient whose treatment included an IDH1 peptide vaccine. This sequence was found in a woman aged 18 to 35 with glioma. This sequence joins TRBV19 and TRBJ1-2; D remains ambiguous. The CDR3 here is CASSIIVLPLGGYTF. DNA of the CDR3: TGTGCCAGTAGTATAATTGTCTTACCCTTGGGAGGCTACACCTTC.